This TCR beta chain stems from a study of Tregs in tolerant kidney transplant recipients. CD4+CD25+CD127- Tregs, CD4+CD25- non-Tregs, CD4 and CD8 cells were sorted. TCRdb's copy holds only in-frame clones and misses some; the assay was immunoSEQ multiplex PCR. The sample carries more than 95,000 clones, around 91% recorded once. The germline V gene has CDR1 SGHAT and CDR2 FQNNGV. The CDR3 has 13 amino acids. J lost 7 bases, V lost 4 bases, and 2 bases had no gene match. A word on this clone: Its specificity is unknown.

Study outcomes and limitations: The small number of patients limits these findings pending further validation. Biological reproducibility was not directly addressed in this study. Expanding Tregs on activated donor B cells appeared to best identify donor-specific TCRbeta clones.

Sequenced sample: CD4+ T cells from blood. The clonotype comes from a human donor in good health. The V gene is TRBV11-2, the J gene TRBJ1-5; TRBD1 aligns across 9 bases. The CDR3 sequence is CASSSDRGQPQHF. For the CDR3, the DNA is TGTGCCAGCAGCTCGGACAGGGGACAGCCCCAGCATTTT.